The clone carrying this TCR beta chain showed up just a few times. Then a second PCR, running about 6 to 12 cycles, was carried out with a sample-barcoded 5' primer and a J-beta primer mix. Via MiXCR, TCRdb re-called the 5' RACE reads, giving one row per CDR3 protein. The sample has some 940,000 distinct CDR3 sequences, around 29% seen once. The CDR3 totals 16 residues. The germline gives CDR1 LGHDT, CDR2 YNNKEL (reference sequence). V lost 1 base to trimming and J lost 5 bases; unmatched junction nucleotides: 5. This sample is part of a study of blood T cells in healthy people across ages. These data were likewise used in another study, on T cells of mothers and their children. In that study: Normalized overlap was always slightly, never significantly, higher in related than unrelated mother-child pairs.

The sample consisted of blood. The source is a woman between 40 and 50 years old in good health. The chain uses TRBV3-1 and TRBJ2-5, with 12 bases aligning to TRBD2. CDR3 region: CASSQAPSGGEETQYF. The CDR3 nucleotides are TGTGCCAGCAGCCAAGCTCCTAGCGGGGGGGAGGAGACCCAGTACTTC.